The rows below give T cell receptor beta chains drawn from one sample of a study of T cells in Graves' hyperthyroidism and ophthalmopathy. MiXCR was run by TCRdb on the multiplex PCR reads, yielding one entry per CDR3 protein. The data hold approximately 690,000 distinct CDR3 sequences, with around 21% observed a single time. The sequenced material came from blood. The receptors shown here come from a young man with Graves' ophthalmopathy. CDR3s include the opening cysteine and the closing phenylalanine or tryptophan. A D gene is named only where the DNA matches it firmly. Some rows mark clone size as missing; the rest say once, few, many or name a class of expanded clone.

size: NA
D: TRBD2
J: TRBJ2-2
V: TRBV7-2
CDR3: CASSLGTSGSLPGELFF
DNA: TGTGCCAGCAGCTTGGGGACTAGCGGGAGTCTTCCCGGGGAGCTGTTTTTT

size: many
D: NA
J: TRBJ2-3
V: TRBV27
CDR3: CASSSTILGYATDTQYF
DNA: TGTGCCAGCAGTTCTACTATCCTGGGGTATGCCACAGATACGCAGTATTTT

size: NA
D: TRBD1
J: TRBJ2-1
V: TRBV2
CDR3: CASSRRRQGSSYEQFF
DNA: TGTGCCAGCAGCCGGCGGCGACAGGGTTCATCCTACGAGCAGTTCTTC

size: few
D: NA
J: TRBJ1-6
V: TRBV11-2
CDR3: CASSPDRLAPLHF
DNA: TGTGCCAGCAGCCCCGATCGCCTGGCACCCCTCCACTTT

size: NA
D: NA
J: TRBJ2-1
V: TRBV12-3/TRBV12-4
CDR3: CASSLWLGETDEQFF
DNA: TGTGCCAGCAGTTTATGGTTGGGGGAGACTGATGAGCAGTTCTTC

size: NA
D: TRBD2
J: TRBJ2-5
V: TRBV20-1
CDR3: CSASFSGRALETQYF
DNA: TGCAGTGCTAGTTTTAGCGGGAGGGCCTTAGAGACCCAGTACTTC

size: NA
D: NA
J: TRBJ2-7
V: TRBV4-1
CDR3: CASSQDKGLSYEQYF
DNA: TGCGCCAGCAGCCAAGATAAAGGACTTTCATACGAGCAGTACTTC

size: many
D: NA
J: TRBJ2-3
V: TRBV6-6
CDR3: CASSYSAGTADTQYF
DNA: TGTGCCAGCAGTTACTCGGCGGGGACAGCAGATACGCAGTATTTT

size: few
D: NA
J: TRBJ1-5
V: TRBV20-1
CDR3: CSARMGAQPQHF
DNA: TGCAGTGCTCGGATGGGGGCTCAGCCCCAGCATTTT

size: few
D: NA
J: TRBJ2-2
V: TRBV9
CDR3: CASSVGGGTTGELFF
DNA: TGTGCCAGCAGCGTAGGAGGGGGGACCACCGGGGAGCTGTTTTTT

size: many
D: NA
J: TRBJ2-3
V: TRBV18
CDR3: CASSTDYRGQYF
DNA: TGTGCCAGCTCAACTGACTACCGAGGGCAGTATTTT

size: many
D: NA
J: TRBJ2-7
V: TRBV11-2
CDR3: CASSSPTRPYF
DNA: TGTGCCAGCAGCTCCCCGACACGGCCGTACTTC

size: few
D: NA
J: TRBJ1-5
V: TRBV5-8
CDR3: CASSLTGQKWQPQHF
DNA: TGTGCCAGCAGTCTGACAGGCCAAAAGTGGCAGCCCCAGCATTTT

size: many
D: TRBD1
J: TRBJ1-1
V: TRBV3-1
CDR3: CASSLRDRGRVGTEAFF
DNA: TGTGCCAGCAGCCTGAGGGACAGGGGGCGCGTCGGCACTGAAGCTTTCTTT

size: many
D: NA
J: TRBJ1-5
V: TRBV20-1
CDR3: CSARAAGNQPQHF
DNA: TGCAGTGCTAGAGCCGCGGGCAATCAGCCCCAGCATTTT

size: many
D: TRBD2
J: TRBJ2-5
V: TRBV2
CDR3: CASSAETSGRRRETQYF
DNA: TGTGCCAGCAGTGCCGAGACTAGCGGGAGGAGGCGGGAGACCCAGTACTTC

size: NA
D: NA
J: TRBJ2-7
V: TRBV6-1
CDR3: CASSRHVGEQYF
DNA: TGTGCCAGCAGTAGACACGTCGGCGAGCAGTACTTC

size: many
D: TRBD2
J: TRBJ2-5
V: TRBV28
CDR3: CASSTTSGKETQYF
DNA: TGTGCCAGCAGTACGACTAGCGGGAAAGAGACCCAGTACTTC

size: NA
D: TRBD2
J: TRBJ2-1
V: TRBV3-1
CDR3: CASSQRTSGIDSYNEQFF
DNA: TGTGCCAGCAGCCAGCGGACTAGCGGGATTGACTCCTACAATGAGCAGTTCTTC

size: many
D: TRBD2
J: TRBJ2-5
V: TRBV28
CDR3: CASNSGSRSETQYF
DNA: TGTGCCAGCAACAGCGGGAGCCGTTCAGAGACCCAGTACTTC

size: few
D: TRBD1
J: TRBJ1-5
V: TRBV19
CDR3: CASQKQGNSNQPQHF
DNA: TGTGCCAGTCAAAAACAGGGGAATAGCAATCAGCCCCAGCATTTT

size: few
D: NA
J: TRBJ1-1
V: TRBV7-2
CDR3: CASSPTGGDTTEAFF
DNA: TGTGCCAGCAGCCCAACGGGAGGGGATACCACTGAAGCTTTCTTT

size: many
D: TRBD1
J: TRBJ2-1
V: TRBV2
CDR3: CASSLQGYNEQFF
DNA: TGTGCCAGCAGTCTACAGGGGTACAATGAGCAGTTCTTC

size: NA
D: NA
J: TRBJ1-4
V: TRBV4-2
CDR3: CASSQDVAGSNEKLFF
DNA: TGTGCCAGCAGCCAAGATGTGGCAGGGAGTAATGAAAAACTGTTTTTT

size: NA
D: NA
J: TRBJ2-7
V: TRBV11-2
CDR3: CASSPEGPNPYEQYF
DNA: TGTGCCAGCAGCCCCGAGGGGCCTAACCCCTACGAGCAGTACTTC

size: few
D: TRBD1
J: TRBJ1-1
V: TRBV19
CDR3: CASSQGGRAEAFF
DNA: TGTGCCAGTAGTCAAGGGGGCCGCGCTGAAGCTTTCTTT

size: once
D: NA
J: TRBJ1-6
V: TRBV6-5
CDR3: CASSYNRRSSYNSPLHF
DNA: TGTGCCAGCAGTTACAACAGGAGGAGCTCCTATAATTCACCCCTCCACTTT

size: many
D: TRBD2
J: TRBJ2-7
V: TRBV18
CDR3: CASSLGTSGGTYEQYF
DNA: TGTGCCAGCTCACTCGGGACTAGCGGGGGAACCTACGAGCAGTACTTC

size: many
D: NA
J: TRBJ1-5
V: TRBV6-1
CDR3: CASSLIGDSNQPQHF
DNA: TGTGCCAGCAGTCTTATCGGGGATAGCAATCAGCCCCAGCATTTT

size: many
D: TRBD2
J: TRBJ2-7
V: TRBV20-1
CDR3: CSARELAGDSYEQYF
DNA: TGCAGTGCTAGAGAGTTAGCGGGCGATTCCTACGAGCAGTACTTC

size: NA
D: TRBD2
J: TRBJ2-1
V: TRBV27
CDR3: CASSRSGRGQTYNEQFF
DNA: TGTGCCAGCAGTCGTAGCGGGAGAGGACAAACTTACAATGAGCAGTTCTTC

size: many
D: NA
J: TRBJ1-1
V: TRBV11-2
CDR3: CASSSSDRRDTEAFF
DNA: TGTGCCAGCAGCTCAAGCGACAGGAGGGACACTGAAGCTTTCTTT